This TCR beta chain was captured by sequencing in a study of OX40 agonist ivuxolimab in advanced cancers. Overall study context: Given to patients was ivuxolimab, an agonistic anti-OX40 (CD134) antibody. Patients assigned to dose escalation were diagnosed with hepatocellular carcinoma, melanoma, renal cell or head and neck cancer. The study, taken as a whole, reports: Both blood CD4+ and CD8+ T cells showed clonal growth by week 6 at 0.1 to 3.0 mg/kg.

About this clone itself: Antigen unknown.

Clones were read by immunoSEQ multiplex PCR, and TCRdb kept only the in-frame ones, dropping some. The table has about 140,000 clones, just over 90% seen once; the top ten hold approximately 0.99%. J was trimmed by 4 bases and V by 4 bases; bases with no gene match: 11. The germline gives CDR1 MNHEY, CDR2 SMNVEV (reference sequence). CDR3 length equals 17 residues. The input for sequencing was CD4+ or CD8+ T cells sorted from blood, taken in a trial of the OX40 agonist ivuxolimab. This chain joins TRBV27 and TRBJ2-7; 12 nucleotides align to TRBD2. The TCR originated in an adult with an advanced solid tumor such as melanoma, head and neck, liver or kidney cancer. The CDR3 coding sequence is TGTGCCAGCAGTTGGGGGCCCCTAGCGGGGGGGCGGTACGAGCAGTACTTC. It translates to CASSWGPLAGGRYEQYF.